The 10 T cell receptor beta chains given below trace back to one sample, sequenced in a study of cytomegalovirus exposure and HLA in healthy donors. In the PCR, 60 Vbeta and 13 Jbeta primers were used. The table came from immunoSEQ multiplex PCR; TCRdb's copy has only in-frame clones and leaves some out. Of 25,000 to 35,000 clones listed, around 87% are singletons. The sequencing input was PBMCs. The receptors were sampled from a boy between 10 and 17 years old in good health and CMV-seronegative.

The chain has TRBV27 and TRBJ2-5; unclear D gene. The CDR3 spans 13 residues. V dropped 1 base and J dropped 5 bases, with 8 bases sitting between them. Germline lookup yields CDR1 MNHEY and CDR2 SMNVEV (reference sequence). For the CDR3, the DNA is TGTGCCAGCAGTTTATTCCCCTCGGAGACCCAGTACTTC. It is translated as CASSLFPSETQYF.

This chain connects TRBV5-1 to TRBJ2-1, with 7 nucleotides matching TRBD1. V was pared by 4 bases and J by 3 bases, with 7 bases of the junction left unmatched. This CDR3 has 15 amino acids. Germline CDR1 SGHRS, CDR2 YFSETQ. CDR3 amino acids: CASSRTGTDYNEQFF. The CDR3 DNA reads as TGCGCCAGCAGCAGAACCGGGACAGACTACAATGAGCAGTTCTTC.

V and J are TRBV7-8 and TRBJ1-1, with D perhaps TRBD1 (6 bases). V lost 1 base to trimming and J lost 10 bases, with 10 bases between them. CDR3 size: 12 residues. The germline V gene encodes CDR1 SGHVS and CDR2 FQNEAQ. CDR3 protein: CASSLGGGVAFF. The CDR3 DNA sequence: TGTGCCAGCAGCTTAGGAGGGGGGGTAGCTTTCTTT.

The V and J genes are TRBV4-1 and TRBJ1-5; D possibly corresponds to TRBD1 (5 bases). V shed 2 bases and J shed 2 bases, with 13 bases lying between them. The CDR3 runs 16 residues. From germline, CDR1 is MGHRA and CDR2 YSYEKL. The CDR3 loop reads CASSQLGGWGNQPQHF. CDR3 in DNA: TGCGCCAGCAGCCAATTGGGGGGTTGGGGCAATCAGCCCCAGCATTTT.

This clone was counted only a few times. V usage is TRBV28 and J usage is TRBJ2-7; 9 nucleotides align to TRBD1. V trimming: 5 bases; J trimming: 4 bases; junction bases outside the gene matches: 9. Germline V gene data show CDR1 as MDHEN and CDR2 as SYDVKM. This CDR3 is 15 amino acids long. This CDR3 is CASSPPGQGKYEQYF. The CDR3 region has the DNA TGTGCCAGCAGTCCCCCCGGACAGGGGAAGTACGAGCAGTACTTC.

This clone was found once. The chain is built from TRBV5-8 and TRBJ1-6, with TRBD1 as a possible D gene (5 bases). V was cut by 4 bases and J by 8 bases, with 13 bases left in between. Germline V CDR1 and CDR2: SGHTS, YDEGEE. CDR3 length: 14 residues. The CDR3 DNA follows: TGTGCCAGCAGCCGACAGTTGAATTATTCACCCCTCCACTTT. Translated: CASSRQLNYSPLHF. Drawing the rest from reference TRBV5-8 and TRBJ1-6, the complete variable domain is EAGVTQSPTHLIKTRGQQATLRCSPISGHTSVYWYQQALGLGLQFLLWYDEGEERNRGNFPPRFSGRQFPNYSSELNVNALELEDSALYLCASSRQLNYSPLHFGNGTRLTVT.

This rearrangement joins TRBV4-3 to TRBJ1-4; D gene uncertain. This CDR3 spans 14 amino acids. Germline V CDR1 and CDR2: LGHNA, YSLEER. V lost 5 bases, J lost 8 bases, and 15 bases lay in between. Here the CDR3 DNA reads TGCGCCAGCAGCTACAGACTACCCGTGGAAAAACTGTTTTTT. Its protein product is CASSYRLPVEKLFF.

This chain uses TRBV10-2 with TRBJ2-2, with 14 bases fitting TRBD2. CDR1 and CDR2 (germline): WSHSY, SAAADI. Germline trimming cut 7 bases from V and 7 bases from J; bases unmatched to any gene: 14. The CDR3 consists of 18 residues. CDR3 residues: CASIRLAGGPVGSGELFF. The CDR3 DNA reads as TGCGCCAGCATCAGACTAGCGGGGGGGCCGGTCGGGAGCGGGGAGCTGTTTTTT.

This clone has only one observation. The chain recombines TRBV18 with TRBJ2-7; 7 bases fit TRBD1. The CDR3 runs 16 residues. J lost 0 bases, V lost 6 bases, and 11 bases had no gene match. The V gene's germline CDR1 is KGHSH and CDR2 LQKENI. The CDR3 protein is CASSRTGASTSYEQYF. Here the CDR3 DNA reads TGTGCCAGCTCCCGAACAGGGGCTAGCACCTCCTACGAGCAGTACTTC.

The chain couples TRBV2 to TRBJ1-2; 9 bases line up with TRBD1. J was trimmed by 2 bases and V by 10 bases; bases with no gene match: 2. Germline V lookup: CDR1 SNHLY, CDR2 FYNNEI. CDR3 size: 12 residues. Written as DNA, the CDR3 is TGTGCCACCGGGACAGGGAACTATGGCTACACCTTC. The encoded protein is CATGTGNYGYTF.